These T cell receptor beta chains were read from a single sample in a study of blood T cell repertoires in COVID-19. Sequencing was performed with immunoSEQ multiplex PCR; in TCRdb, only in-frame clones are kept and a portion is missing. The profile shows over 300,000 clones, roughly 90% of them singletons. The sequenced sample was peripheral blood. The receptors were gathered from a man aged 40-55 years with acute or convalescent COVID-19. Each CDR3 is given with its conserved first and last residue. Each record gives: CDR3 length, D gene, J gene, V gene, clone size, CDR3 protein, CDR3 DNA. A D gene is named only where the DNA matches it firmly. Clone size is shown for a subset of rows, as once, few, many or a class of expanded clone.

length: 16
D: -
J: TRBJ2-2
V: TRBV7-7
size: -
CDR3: CASSPSSYTNTGELFF
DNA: TGTGCTAGCAGTCCCTCCTCCTATACGAACACCGGGGAGCTGTTTTTT

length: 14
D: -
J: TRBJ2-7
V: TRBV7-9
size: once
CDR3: CASSLVGLSYEQYF
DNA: TGTGCCAGCAGCTTAGTTGGGCTATCCTACGAGCAGTACTTC

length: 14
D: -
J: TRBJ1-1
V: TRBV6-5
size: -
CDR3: CASSSPGQIIEAFF
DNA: TGTGCCAGCAGTTCCCCGGGACAAATCATTGAAGCTTTCTTT

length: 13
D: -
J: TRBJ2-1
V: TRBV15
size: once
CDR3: CATRGQMHNEQFF
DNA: TGTGCCACCAGGGGGCAGATGCACAATGAGCAGTTCTTC

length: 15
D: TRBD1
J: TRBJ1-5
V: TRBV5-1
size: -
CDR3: CASSEGQTANQPQHF
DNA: TGCGCCAGCAGCGAGGGACAGACGGCAAATCAGCCCCAGCATTTT

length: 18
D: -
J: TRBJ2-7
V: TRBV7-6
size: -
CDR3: CASSLFLASELETYEQYF
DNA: TGTGCCAGCAGCTTATTTCTCGCGTCGGAGTTAGAAACCTACGAGCAGTACTTC

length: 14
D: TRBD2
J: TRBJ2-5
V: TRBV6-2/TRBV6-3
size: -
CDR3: CASSETSVRETQYF
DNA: TGTGCCAGCAGTGAGACTAGCGTTCGAGAGACCCAGTACTTC

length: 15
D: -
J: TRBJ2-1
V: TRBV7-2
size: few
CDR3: CASSFRTRVDNEQFF
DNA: TGTGCCAGCAGCTTCCGGACCAGGGTCGACAATGAGCAGTTCTTC

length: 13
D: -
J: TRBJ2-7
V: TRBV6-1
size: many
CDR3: CASSELTGLEQYF
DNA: TGTGCCAGCAGTGAACTTACAGGGCTCGAGCAGTACTTC

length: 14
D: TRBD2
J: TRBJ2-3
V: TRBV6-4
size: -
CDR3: CASSDSGGADTQYF
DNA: TGTGCCAGCAGTGACAGCGGGGGGGCAGATACGCAGTATTTT

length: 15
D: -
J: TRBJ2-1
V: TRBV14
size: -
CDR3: CASSQDRGLYNEQFF
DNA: TGTGCCAGCAGCCAAGATCGTGGACTCTACAATGAGCAGTTCTTC

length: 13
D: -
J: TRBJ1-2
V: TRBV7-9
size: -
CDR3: CASSQAGLYGYTF
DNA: TGTGCCAGCAGCCAAGCAGGGCTCTATGGCTACACCTTC

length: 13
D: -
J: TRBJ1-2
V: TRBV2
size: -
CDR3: CASSEARASGYTF
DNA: TGTGCCAGCAGTGAAGCGAGGGCCAGCGGCTACACCTTC

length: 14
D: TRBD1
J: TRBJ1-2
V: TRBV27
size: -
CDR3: CASSLKQGTYGYTF
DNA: TGTGCCAGCAGTTTGAAACAGGGGACCTATGGCTACACCTTC

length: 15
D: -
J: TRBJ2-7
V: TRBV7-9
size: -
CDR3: CASSLGLGHRNEQYF
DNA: TGTGCCAGCAGCTTAGGTTTGGGACACAGGAACGAGCAGTACTTC

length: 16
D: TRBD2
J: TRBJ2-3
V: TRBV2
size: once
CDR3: CASSEGLAGFPDTQYF
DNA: TGTGCCAGCAGTGAAGGGCTAGCGGGGTTTCCAGATACGCAGTATTTT

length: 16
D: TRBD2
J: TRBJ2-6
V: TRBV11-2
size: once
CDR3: CASRRPGGGGANVLTF
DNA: TGTGCCAGCAGGCGACCCGGGGGGGGCGGGGCCAACGTCCTGACTTTC

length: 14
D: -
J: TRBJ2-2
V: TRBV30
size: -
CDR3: CAWSVLRDTGELFF
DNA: TGTGCCTGGAGTGTACTGAGGGACACCGGGGAGCTGTTTTTT

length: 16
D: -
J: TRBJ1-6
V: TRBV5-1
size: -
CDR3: CASSLDSRGADSPLHF
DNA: TGCGCCAGCAGCTTGGATTCTCGGGGGGCAGATTCACCCCTCCACTTT

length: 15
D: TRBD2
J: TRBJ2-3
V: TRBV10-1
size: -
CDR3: CASRRTSRAEDTQYF
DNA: TGCGCCAGCAGACGGACTAGCCGAGCAGAAGATACGCAGTATTTT

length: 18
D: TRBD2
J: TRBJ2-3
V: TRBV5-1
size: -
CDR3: CASSPGGLAGGSTDTQYF
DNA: TGCGCCAGCAGCCCAGGGGGACTAGCGGGAGGAAGCACAGATACGCAGTATTTT

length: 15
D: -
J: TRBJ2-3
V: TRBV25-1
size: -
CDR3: CASSSGGATTDTQYF
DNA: TGTGCCAGCAGTAGCGGCGGGGCGACCACAGATACGCAGTATTTT

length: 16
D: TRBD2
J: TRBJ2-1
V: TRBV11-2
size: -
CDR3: CASSLGLAVPYNEQFF
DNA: TGTGCCAGCAGCTTAGGTCTAGCGGTACCCTACAATGAGCAGTTCTTC

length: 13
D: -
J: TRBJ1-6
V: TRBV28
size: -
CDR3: CASSLSTPPFFFF
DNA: TGTGCCAGCAGTTTATCGACACCCCCGTTCTTTTTCTTT

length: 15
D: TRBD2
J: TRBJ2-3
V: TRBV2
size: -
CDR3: CASRGTSRRTDTQYF
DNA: TGTGCCAGCAGAGGGACTAGCCGAAGAACAGATACGCAGTATTTT

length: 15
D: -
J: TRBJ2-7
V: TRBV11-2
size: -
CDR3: CASSSTRESPYEQYF
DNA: TGTGCCAGCAGTTCCACGAGGGAGTCCCCCTACGAGCAGTACTTC

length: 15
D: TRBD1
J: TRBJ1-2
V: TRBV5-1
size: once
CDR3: CASSLEGTVGYGYTF
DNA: TGCGCCAGCAGCTTGGAAGGGACAGTTGGTTATGGCTACACCTTC

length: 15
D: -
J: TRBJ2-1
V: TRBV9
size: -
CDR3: CASSVGVFSYNEQFF
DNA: TGTGCCAGCAGCGTAGGTGTATTCTCCTACAATGAGCAGTTCTTC

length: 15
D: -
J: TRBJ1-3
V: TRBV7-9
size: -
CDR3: CASSPRDSSGNTIYF
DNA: TGTGCCAGCAGCCCGAGAGACAGCTCTGGAAACACCATATATTTT

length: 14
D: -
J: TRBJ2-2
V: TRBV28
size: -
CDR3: CASSLLVYTGELFF
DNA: TGTGCCAGCAGTTTATTAGTCTACACCGGGGAGCTGTTTTTT

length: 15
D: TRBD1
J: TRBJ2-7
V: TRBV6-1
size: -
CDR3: CASSETGTGAYEQYF
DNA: TGTGCCAGCAGTGAAACCGGGACAGGGGCCTACGAGCAGTACTTC

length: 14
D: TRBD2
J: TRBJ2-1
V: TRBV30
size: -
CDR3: CAWNPSGGYNEQFF
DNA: TGTGCCTGGAACCCTAGCGGGGGATACAATGAGCAGTTCTTC

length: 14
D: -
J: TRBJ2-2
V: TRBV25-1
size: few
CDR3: CASRARGDTGELFF
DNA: TGTGCCAGCAGAGCCCGGGGTGACACCGGGGAGCTGTTTTTT

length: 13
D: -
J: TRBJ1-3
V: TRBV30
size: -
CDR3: CAWSVRSGNTIYF
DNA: TGTGCCTGGAGTGTGCGGTCCGGAAACACCATATATTTT

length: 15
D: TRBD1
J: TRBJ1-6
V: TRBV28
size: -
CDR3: CASSLGQGPNSPLHF
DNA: TGTGCCAGCAGTTTGGGACAGGGGCCGAATTCACCCCTCCACTTT

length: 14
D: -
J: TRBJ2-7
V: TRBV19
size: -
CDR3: CASSIARGYDEQYF
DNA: TGTGCCAGTAGTATAGCCAGGGGTTACGACGAGCAGTACTTC